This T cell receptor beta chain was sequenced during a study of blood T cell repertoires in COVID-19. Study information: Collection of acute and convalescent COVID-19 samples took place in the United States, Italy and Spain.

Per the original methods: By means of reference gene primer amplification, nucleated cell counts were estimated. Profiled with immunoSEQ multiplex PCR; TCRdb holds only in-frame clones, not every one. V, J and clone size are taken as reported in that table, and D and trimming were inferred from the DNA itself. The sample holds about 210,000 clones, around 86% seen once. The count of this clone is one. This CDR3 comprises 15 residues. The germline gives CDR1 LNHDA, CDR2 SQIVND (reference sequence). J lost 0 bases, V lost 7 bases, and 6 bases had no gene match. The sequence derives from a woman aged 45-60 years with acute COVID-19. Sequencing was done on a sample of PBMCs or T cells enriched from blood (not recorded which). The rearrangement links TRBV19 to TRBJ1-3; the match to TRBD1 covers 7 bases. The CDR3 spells CASTDTGASGNTIYF. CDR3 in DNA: TGTGCCAGTACGGATACAGGGGCCTCTGGAAACACCATATATTTT.